What follows is one T cell receptor (beta chain) and its context. The antigen is undetermined. Germline assignment: CDR1 LNHDA and CDR2 SQIVND (reference sequence). V lost 5 bases, J lost 7 bases, and 15 bases lay in between. The CDR3 is 15 amino acids. The data were taken from a study of T cells in Graves' hyperthyroidism and ophthalmopathy. General study findings and limits: The majority of expanded thyroid clonotypes above 0.001 also appeared in blood. Ophthalmopathy cases were set apart from stable hyperthyroidism by a 13 V-J model.

The CDR3 regions of TCR beta were amplified from RNA transcripts. First-round RT-PCR with HTBI primers amplified the TCR CDR3 region. TCRdb recomputed calls from the multiplex PCR reads with MiXCR, one row per CDR3 protein. The data contain 540,000 or so distinct CDR3 sequences, around 45% of them singletons. Patients having uncontrolled infection, another autoimmune disease, pregnancy or lactation were not included. Diagnosing involved the use of clinical symptoms, serum thyroxine and TRAb, thyroid ultrasound and orbital computed tomography. The material sequenced was peripheral blood or thyroid tissue (not recorded which). The clonotype was recovered from an adult woman with Graves' disease, either hyperthyroidism or ophthalmopathy (not recorded which). The rearrangement links TRBV19 to TRBJ1-6, with D perhaps TRBD1 (5 bases). The CDR3 coding sequence is TGTGCCAGTAGTGCCGGGCGTCGGGGGAATTCACCCCTCCACTTT. Its protein product is CASSAGRRGNSPLHF.